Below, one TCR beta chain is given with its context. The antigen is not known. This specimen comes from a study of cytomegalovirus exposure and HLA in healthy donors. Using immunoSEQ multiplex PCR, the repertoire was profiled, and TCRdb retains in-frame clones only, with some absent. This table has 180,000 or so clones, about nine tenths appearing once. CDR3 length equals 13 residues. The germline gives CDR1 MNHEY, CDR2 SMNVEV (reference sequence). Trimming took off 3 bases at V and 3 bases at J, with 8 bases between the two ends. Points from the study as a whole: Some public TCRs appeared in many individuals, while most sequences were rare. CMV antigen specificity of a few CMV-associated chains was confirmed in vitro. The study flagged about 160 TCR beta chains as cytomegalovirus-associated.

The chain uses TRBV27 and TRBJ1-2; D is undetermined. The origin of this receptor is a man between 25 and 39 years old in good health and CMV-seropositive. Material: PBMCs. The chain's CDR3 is CASSFASDYGYTF. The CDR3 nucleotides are TGTGCCAGCAGTTTTGCGTCTGACTATGGCTACACCTTC.